This TCR beta chain was captured in a study of cytotoxic CD8 clonotypes in ibrutinib-treated CLL. Study details: The cohort had about 11 relapsed/refractory and 15 treatment-naive patients, 17 IGHV unmutated. The study recorded mean values of about 260,000 productive templates and 94,082 productive rearrangements per sample. Whole-study findings and limits: At the start, clonality exceeded age-matched healthy donors and followed circulating CD8+ T-cell counts.

Sequencing was designed to attain a depth spanning 1 in 200,000 to 1 in 1 million T cells. TCRdb's table, derived via immunoSEQ multiplex PCR, lists solely in-frame clones and lacks some. In the table there are 80,000 to 95,000 clones, roughly 83% of which are singletons. This clone is a singleton in its sample. Antigen specificity is unknown. The germline CDR1 and CDR2 sequences are LNHDA and SQIVND (reference sequence). Deletions cut 3 bases from V and 4 bases from J, with 12 bases between. The CDR3 length is 14 residues. This specimen consisted of PBMCs, obtained after 12 months of ibrutinib treatment. The chain couples TRBV19 to TRBJ1-2; D might be TRBD1 (5 bases). This sequence originates from a human donor with chronic lymphocytic leukemia. This chain's CDR3 is CASSIQERGYGYTF. The CDR3 nucleotides are TGTGCCAGTAGTATTCAGGAGAGGGGCTATGGCTACACCTTC.